This T cell receptor beta chain was retrieved from a study of CD8 T cells in Susac syndrome. Germline loops: CDR1 SGHKS, CDR2 YYEKEE (reference sequence). The CDR3 covers 19 residues. Trimming removed 4 bases at V and 0 bases at J, with 20 bases between. Reverse transcription used about 0.45 to 1 ug RNA and random hexamers. The method of amplification for TCR beta CDR3 was immunoSEQ multiplex PCR, covering 54 Vbeta and 13 Jbeta. A single record per CDR3 protein comes from TCRdb applying MiXCR to the immunoSEQ multiplex PCR reads. The sample holds about 250,000 distinct CDR3 sequences, about 93% seen once.

The TCR sequence derives from a human donor with multiple sclerosis. The sequenced sample consisted of CD4+ T cells from PBMCs. The gene calls are TRBV5-5 and TRBJ2-6, with TRBD2 as a possible D gene (6 bases). The CDR3 is CASSRTGGPTFSGANVLTF. Written as DNA, the CDR3 is TGTGCCAGCAGCCGTACCGGGGGTCCTACATTCTCTGGGGCCAACGTCCTGACTTTC.